This T cell receptor beta chain was captured by sequencing in a study of cytomegalovirus exposure and HLA in healthy donors. This CDR3 is 15 amino acids long. Germline V gene data show CDR1 as MNHEY and CDR2 as SMNVEV (reference sequence). V shed 5 bases and J 3 bases; nucleotides not matched to a gene: 9. Findings of the study overall: Investigators reported over 150 TCR beta chains as tied to cytomegalovirus. The classifier reportedly diagnosed cytomegalovirus status with high specificity and sensitivity.

Method: immunoSEQ multiplex PCR; TCRdb's copy keeps in-frame clones and lacks some. Among some 260,000 clones listed, about 90% were seen once. Worth noting for this clone: The antigen is unknown.

The source of this sequence is a woman aged 25 to 45 in good health and CMV-seronegative. Sequenced: PBMCs. J is TRBJ2-7 and V is TRBV27; 8 bases are shared with TRBD1. The CDR3 sequence: CASSLRAGGVYEQYF. CDR3 bases: TGTGCCAGCAGTCTTCGGGCAGGGGGCGTCTACGAGCAGTACTTC.